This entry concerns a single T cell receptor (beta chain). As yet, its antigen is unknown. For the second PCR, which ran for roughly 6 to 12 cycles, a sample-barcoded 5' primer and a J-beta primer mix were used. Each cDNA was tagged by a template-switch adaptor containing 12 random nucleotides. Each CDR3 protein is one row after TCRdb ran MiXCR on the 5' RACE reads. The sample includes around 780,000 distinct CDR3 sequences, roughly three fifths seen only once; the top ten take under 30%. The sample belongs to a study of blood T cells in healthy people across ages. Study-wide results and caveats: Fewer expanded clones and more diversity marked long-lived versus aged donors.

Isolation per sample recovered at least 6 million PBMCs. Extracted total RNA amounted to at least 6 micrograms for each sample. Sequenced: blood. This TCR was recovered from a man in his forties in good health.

The CDR3 here is CASSSQIPGTLNTDTQYF. For the CDR3, the DNA is TGTGCCAGCAGTTCCCAAATACCCGGGACCCTAAACACAGATACGCAGTATTTT. The chain couples TRBV27 to TRBJ2-3; D assignment may be TRBD1 or TRBD2 (5 bases each). V shed 4 bases and J shed 2 bases, with 22 bases lying between them. The CDR3 consists of 18 residues. CDR1 is MNHEY and CDR2 is SMNVEV in the germline V gene (reference sequence).